The present T cell receptor (beta chain) was sequenced within a study of OX40 agonist ivuxolimab in advanced cancers. Study at large: The patients received agonistic anti-OX40 (CD134) antibody ivuxolimab. From about 23 to 85 years was the age range, with a mean of approximately 63 years, and around 80% were male. Study-level results: Circulating CD4+ and CD8+ T cells showed clonal expansion by week 6 at 0.1 to 3.0 mg/kg.

Comment on this clone: Its antigen is unidentified.

Assay: immunoSEQ multiplex PCR; the TCRdb copy retains only in-frame clones and omits some. Found here are more than 100,000 clones, approximately 94% of them singletons; the top ten hold 1%. Germline V gene lookup returns CDR1 SGDLS and CDR2 YYNGEE. V lost 3 bases and J lost 4, with 13 bases in between. This CDR3 spans 14 amino acids. The sample in question was CD4+ or CD8+ T cells sorted from blood, obtained in a trial of the OX40 agonist ivuxolimab. The sequence came from an adult with an advanced solid tumor such as melanoma, head and neck, liver or kidney cancer. The chain combines TRBV9 with TRBJ2-5; D is perhaps TRBD1 (5 bases). The CDR3 loop reads CASSAQTVGETQYF. DNA of the CDR3: TGTGCCAGCAGCGCACAGACAGTGGGAGAGACCCAGTACTTC. The full variable domain, completed using reference TRBV9 and TRBJ2-5, is DSGVTQTPKHLITATGQRVTLRCSPRSGDLSVYWYQQSLDQGLQFLIQYYNGEERAKGNILERFSAQQFPDLHSELNLSSLELGDSALYFCASSAQTVGETQYFGPGTRLLVL.